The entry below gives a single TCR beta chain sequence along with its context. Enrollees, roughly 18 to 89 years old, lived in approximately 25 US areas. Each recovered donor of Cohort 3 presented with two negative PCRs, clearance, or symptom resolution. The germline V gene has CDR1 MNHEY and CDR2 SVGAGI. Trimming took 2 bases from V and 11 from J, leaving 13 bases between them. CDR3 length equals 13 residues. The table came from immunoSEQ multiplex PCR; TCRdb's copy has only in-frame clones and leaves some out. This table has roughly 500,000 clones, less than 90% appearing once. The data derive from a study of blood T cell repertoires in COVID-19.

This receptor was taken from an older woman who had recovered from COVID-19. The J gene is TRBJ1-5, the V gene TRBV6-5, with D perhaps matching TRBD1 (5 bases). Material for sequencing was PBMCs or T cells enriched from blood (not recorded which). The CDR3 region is CASSYTGRGSQHF. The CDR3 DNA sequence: TGTGCCAGCAGTTACACCGGCCGGGGGTCCCAGCATTTT.